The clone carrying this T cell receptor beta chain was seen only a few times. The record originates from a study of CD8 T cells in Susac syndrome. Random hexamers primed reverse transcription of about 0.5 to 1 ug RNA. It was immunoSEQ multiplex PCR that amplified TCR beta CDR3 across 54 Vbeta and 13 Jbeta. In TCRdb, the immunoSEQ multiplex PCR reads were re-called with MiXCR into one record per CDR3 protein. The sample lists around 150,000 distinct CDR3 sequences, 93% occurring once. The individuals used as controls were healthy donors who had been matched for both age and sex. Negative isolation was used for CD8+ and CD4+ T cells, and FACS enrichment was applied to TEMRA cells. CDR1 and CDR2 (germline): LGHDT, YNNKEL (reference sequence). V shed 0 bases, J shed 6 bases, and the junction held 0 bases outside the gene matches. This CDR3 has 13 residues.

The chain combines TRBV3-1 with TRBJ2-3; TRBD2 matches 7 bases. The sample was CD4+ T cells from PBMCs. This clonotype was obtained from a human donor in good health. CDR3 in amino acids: CASSQEGGDTQYF. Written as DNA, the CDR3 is TGTGCCAGCAGCCAAGAGGGAGGGGATACGCAGTATTTT.